The 32 T cell receptor beta chains below all came from one sample that was sequenced in a study of memory CD4+ T cells and cytomegalovirus serostatus. Single viable CD3+CD4+CD8-CD45RO+ cells were sorted as the memory CD4+ T cells. Assay used: immunoSEQ multiplex PCR; TCRdb lists only in-frame clones, some missing. The sample consists of 35,000 to 50,000 clones, 75% to 85% of them appearing once. Sequencing was carried out using memory CD4+ T cells from blood. These receptors all come from an adult in good health and CMV-seronegative.

This clone was recorded a few times. CDR3 in amino acids: CASCPGLVSSYNEQFF. Here the CDR3 DNA reads TGTGCCAGCTGCCCGGGACTAGTTAGCTCCTACAATGAGCAGTTCTTC. This rearrangement joins TRBV5-6 to TRBJ2-1; 8 nucleotides agree with TRBD2. V lost 7 bases to trimming and J lost 0 bases; unmatched junction nucleotides: 9. The CDR3 is made up of 16 amino acids. Germline CDR1 and CDR2: SGHDT and YYEEEE.

The chain has TRBV14 and TRBJ1-2; a possible D gene is TRBD1 (5 bases). The V gene lost 2 bases and the J gene lost 4 bases, with 8 bases spanning the gap. CDR1 is SGHDN, CDR2 FVKESK, per germline. The CDR3 spans 13 residues. The CDR3 here is CASSQQGTYGYTF. CDR3 nucleotide sequence: TGTGCCAGCAGCCAACAGGGTACCTATGGCTACACCTTC.

V and J are TRBV11-2 and TRBJ2-3, with D unresolved. The CDR3 runs 11 residues. V dropped 4 bases and J dropped 4 bases, with 3 bases sitting between them. Germline CDR1 reads SGHAT; CDR2 reads FQNNGV. The CDR3 DNA reads as TGTGCCAGCAGCTCCTCAGATACGCAGTATTTT. Residues: CASSSSDTQYF. The full variable domain, rest sourced from reference TRBV11-2 and TRBJ2-3, is EAGVAQSPRYKIIEKRQSVAFWCNPISGHATLYWYQQILGQGPKLLIQFQNNGVVDDSQLPKDRFSAERLKGVDSTLKIQPAKLEDSAVYLCASSSSDTQYFGPGTRLTVL.

The gene calls are TRBV5-1 and TRBJ2-5; D unclear. This CDR3 contains 14 residues. V shed 1 base and J shed 1 base, with 8 bases lying between them. Germline CDR1 and CDR2: SGHRS and YFSETQ. CDR3 residues: CASSLSPAQETQYF. The CDR3 DNA is TGCGCCAGCAGCTTGTCCCCGGCCCAAGAGACCCAGTACTTC.

The genes are TRBV20-1 and TRBJ2-3; D remains unclear. V was cut by 4 bases and J by 5 bases, with 7 bases left in between. The germline V gene has CDR1 DFQATT and CDR2 SNEGSKA (reference sequence). This CDR3 contains 11 residues. CDR3 coding DNA: TGCAGTGCTAAAAGCGAAGATACGCAGTATTTT. Its protein product is CSAKSEDTQYF.

The chain employs TRBV13 and TRBJ1-2; the D gene is possibly TRBD1 (5 bases). Trimming took off 3 bases at V and 9 bases at J, with 17 bases between the two ends. From germline, CDR1 is PRHDT and CDR2 FYEKMQ (reference sequence). The CDR3 has 14 residues. Here the CDR3 reads CASSFGTLVRSYTF. As DNA, the CDR3 is TGTGCCAGCAGCTTCGGGACCCTAGTAAGGAGCTACACCTTC.

The chain links TRBV5-1 to TRBJ1-6; D not certain. Per the germline V gene, CDR1 is SGHRS and CDR2 is YFSETQ. This CDR3 is built from 14 residues. The ends were cut back, 4 bases at V and 9 bases at J, with 14 bases in the middle. The DNA of the CDR3 is TGCGCCAGCAGCCCCGGGCAGACGACTTCACCCCTCCACTTT. Translation: CASSPGQTTSPLHF.

The V call is TRBV6-1, the J call TRBJ2-3; 8 bases agree with TRBD2. This CDR3 is 14 amino acids long. V was clipped by 3 bases and J by 4 bases; unmatched bases: 3. Germline-derived CDR1 and CDR2 are MNHNS and SASEGT. CDR3 bases: TGTGCCAGCAGTGAGACTAGCGTGGCAGATACGCAGTATTTT. Translation gives CASSETSVADTQYF.

The CDR3 is CASSRGAGTAYGYTF. The CDR3 region has the DNA TGTGCCAGCAGCCGGGGAGCCGGGACCGCCTATGGCTACACCTTC. This chain joins TRBV14 and TRBJ1-2; tentative D call: TRBD1 (5 bases). The CDR3 runs 15 residues. The germline V gene encodes CDR1 SGHDN and CDR2 FVKESK. Trimming cost V 4 bases and J 4 bases, with 16 bases left between them.

A single count supports this clone. The V call is TRBV5-6, the J call TRBJ1-3, with 8 bases identical to TRBD1. Germline loops: CDR1 SGHDT, CDR2 YYEEEE. CDR3 length equals 15 residues. The V gene end was trimmed by 4 bases and the J gene end by 5 bases; junction bases not matched to a gene: 8. This chain's CDR3 is CASSPGTGGRNTIYF. The CDR3 DNA reads as TGTGCCAGCAGCCCCGGGACAGGTGGAAGAAACACCATATATTTT.

The chain employs TRBV5-1 and TRBJ2-2; D is unclear. CDR1 and CDR2 from the germline V gene are SGHRS and YFSETQ. The CDR3 has 14 residues. V shed 4 bases and J shed 2 bases, with 9 bases lying between them. The CDR3 region is CASSPDTNTGELFF. The DNA of the CDR3 is TGCGCCAGCAGCCCCGACACAAACACCGGGGAGCTGTTTTTT.

The rearrangement uses TRBV14 and TRBJ1-4; 7 nucleotides agree with TRBD1. CDR1 is SGHDN and CDR2 is FVKESK in the germline V gene. The V segment lost 4 bases and the J segment 4 bases; nucleotides outside the gene matches: 12. The CDR3 runs 17 residues. The CDR3 sequence: CASSPTDRVGSNEKLFF. In nucleotides, the CDR3 is TGTGCCAGCAGCCCGACCGACAGGGTTGGGAGTAATGAAAAACTGTTTTTT. The whole variable domain, filled in from reference TRBV14 and TRBJ1-4, reads EAGVTQFPSHSVIEKGQTVTLRCDPISGHDNLYWYRRVMGKEIKFLLHFVKESKQDESGMPNNRFLAERTGGTYSTLKVQPAELEDSGVYFCASSPTDRVGSNEKLFFGSGTQLSVL.

This clone has more than one count but fewer than ten. The chain is built from TRBV5-6 and TRBJ1-2; no definite D call. Germline values: CDR1 SGHDT, CDR2 YYEEEE. The V and J ends lost 4 bases and 3 bases respectively, with 10 bases between them. The CDR3 covers 13 residues. The CDR3 region is CASSPGRDYGYTF. In nucleotides, the CDR3 is TGTGCCAGCAGCCCAGGACGGGACTATGGCTACACCTTC.

The V call is TRBV29-1, the J call TRBJ2-7; 7 nucleotides match TRBD1. J was trimmed by 0 bases and V by 7 bases; bases with no gene match: 15. Germline V lookup: CDR1 SQVTM, CDR2 ANQGSEA. The CDR3 sequence is 16 residues long. CDR3 nucleotide sequence: TGCAGCGGTGCCCTCCTCTCGGGACAGAGCTCCTACGAGCAGTACTTC. It encodes CSGALLSGQSSYEQYF.

This clone occurred a few times. The chain carries TRBV13 and TRBJ1-2; 7 nucleotides match TRBD1. CDR3 size: 13 residues. Losses at the gene ends were 5 bases for V and 4 bases for J; bases not matched to a gene: 4. Germline CDR1 is PRHDT and CDR2 is FYEKMQ (reference sequence). CDR3 protein: CASSQDRLYGYTF. The DNA of the CDR3 is TGTGCCAGCAGCCAGGACAGGCTCTATGGCTACACCTTC.

In its sample, this clone was seen once. The CDR3 protein is CASSLGSRGSNSPLHF. The CDR3 nucleotides are TGCGCCAGCAGCTTGGGGTCTCGGGGGAGTAATTCACCCCTCCACTTT. V and J are TRBV5-1 and TRBJ1-6, with D possibly being TRBD1 (5 bases). The germline V gene encodes CDR1 SGHRS and CDR2 YFSETQ. V was trimmed by 0 bases and J by 6 bases, leaving 13 bases between them. This CDR3 has 16 residues.

This clone turned up a few times. This CDR3 is also generated by other DNA sequences in the sample. The rearrangement uses TRBV2 and TRBJ2-7, with D unclear. CDR3 length: 11 residues. Germline values: CDR1 SNHLY, CDR2 FYNNEI. V was trimmed by 1 base and J by 4 bases, leaving 2 bases between them. The CDR3 region is CASSEGYEQYF. The DNA of the CDR3 is TGTGCCAGCAGTGAAGGGTACGAGCAGTACTTC. Combining the CDR3 with reference TRBV2 and TRBJ2-7 gives the whole variable domain EPEVTQTPSHQVTQMGQEVILRCVPISNHLYFYWYRQILGQKVEFLVSFYNNEISEKSEIFDDQFSVERPDGSNFTLKIRSTKLEDSAMYFCASSEGYEQYFGPGTRLTVT.

This clone is medium-sized within its sample. The gene calls are TRBV19 and TRBJ1-3; a possible D gene is TRBD1 (5 bases). The V gene's germline CDR1 is LNHDA and CDR2 SQIVND (reference sequence). The CDR3 loop spans 12 amino acids. V lost 7 bases, J lost 6 bases, and 10 bases lay in between. The CDR3 here is CASTGPKNTIYF. DNA for the CDR3: TGTGCCAGTACGGGACCGAAAAACACCATATATTTT. Looking up the rest from reference TRBV19 and TRBJ1-3 gives the full variable domain: DGGITQSPKYLFRKEGQNVTLSCEQNLNHDAMYWYRQDPGQGLRLIYYSQIVNDFQKGDIAEGYSVSREKKESFPLTVTSAQKNPTAFYLCASTGPKNTIYFGEGSWLTVV.

J is TRBJ2-2 and V is TRBV7-9, with 8 nucleotides matching TRBD2. The CDR3 consists of 16 residues. V dropped 4 bases and J dropped 2; count of bases not matched to a gene: 6. The V gene's germline CDR1 is SEHNR and CDR2 FQNEAQ (reference sequence). DNA of the CDR3: TGTGCCAGCAGCTCGAGTAGCGGGGTTAACACCGGGGAGCTGTTTTTT. Its translation is CASSSSSGVNTGELFF. The full variable domain, completed using reference TRBV7-9 and TRBJ2-2, is DTGVSQNPRHKITKRGQNVTFRCDPISEHNRLYWYRQTLGQGPEFLTYFQNEAQLEKSRLLSDRFSAERPKGSFSTLEIQRTEQGDSAMYLCASSSSSGVNTGELFFGEGSRLTVL.

The V gene is TRBV5-1, the J gene TRBJ2-2; 9 bases line up with TRBD2. Germline V gene lookup returns CDR1 SGHRS and CDR2 YFSETQ. With V trimmed by 2 bases and J by 3 bases, 2 bases remained unmatched. The length of the CDR3 is 15 residues. CDR3 sequence: CASSFSGRDTGELFF. For the CDR3, the DNA is TGCGCCAGCAGCTTTAGCGGGAGAGACACCGGGGAGCTGTTTTTT.

This clone was seen only once. V and J are TRBV19 and TRBJ1-5; D is unclear. The germline gives CDR1 LNHDA, CDR2 SQIVND (reference sequence). V shed 10 bases and J shed 10 bases, with 17 bases lying between them. The CDR3 is made up of 12 amino acids. The CDR3 nucleotides are TGTGCCACGTCGGGGTCGGGAGGTCCCCAGCATTTT. Encoded protein: CATSGSGGPQHF.

This clone occurred a few times. The chain uses TRBV5-6 and TRBJ2-1; 7 nucleotides match TRBD1. CDR1 SGHDT and CDR2 YYEEEE come from the germline V gene. Germline trimming cut 1 base from V and 5 bases from J; bases unmatched to any gene: 6. This CDR3 comprises 15 residues. This CDR3 reads CASSLLRGRDNEQFF. CDR3 sequence (DNA): TGTGCCAGCAGCTTGTTGAGGGGGCGGGACAATGAGCAGTTCTTC. Variable domain in full (rest from reference TRBV5-6 and TRBJ2-1): DAGVTQSPTHLIKTRGQQVTLRCSPKSGHDTVSWYQQALGQGPQFIFQYYEEEERQRGNFPDRFSGHQFPNYSSELNVNALLLGDSALYLCASSLLRGRDNEQFFGPGTRLTVL.

The rearrangement links TRBV6-5 to TRBJ2-1, with TRBD2 as a possible D gene (6 bases). The CDR3 runs 14 residues. CDR1 is MNHEY and CDR2 is SVGAGI in the germline V gene. Trimming left V 0 bases short and J 8 bases short, with 11 bases between. CDR3 bases: TGTGCCAGCAGTTACTCGGACGGGAGAGATGAGCAGTTCTTC. Translating gives CASSYSDGRDEQFF.

The V gene is TRBV19, the J gene TRBJ2-1; the match to TRBD2 covers 10 bases. Germline V CDR1 and CDR2: LNHDA, SQIVND (reference sequence). The junction had 9 bases not matched to a gene; V was cut back by 7 bases and J by 9 bases. This CDR3 contains 14 residues. In DNA, the CDR3 is TGTGCCAGTAAGTCGGCTAGCGGGAGCTTTGAGCAGTTCTTC. It yields the protein CASKSASGSFEQFF. The complete variable domain, with remaining parts taken from reference TRBV19 and TRBJ2-1, reads DGGITQSPKYLFRKEGQNVTLSCEQNLNHDAMYWYRQDPGQGLRLIYYSQIVNDFQKGDIAEGYSVSREKKESFPLTVTSAQKNPTAFYLCASKSASGSFEQFFGPGTRLTVL.

This clone was counted a few times. This chain joins TRBV5-6 and TRBJ1-3, with a possible D match to TRBD1 (5 bases). The V end lost 4 bases, the J end lost 4 bases, and 18 bases lay between the germline ends. This CDR3 has 16 amino acids. Germline loops: CDR1 SGHDT, CDR2 YYEEEE. The CDR3 sequence: CASSLRPTGAGNTIYF. Written as DNA, the CDR3 is TGTGCCAGCAGCCTACGACCCACTGGGGCCGGAAACACCATATATTTT.

The J gene is TRBJ2-2, the V gene TRBV11-2; no clear D. The length of the CDR3 is 15 residues. Germline values: CDR1 SGHAT, CDR2 FQNNGV. V lost 5 bases and J 1 base, leaving 11 bases between the germline ends. The CDR3 DNA follows: TGTGCCAGCAGCCCAAGTAGACTGAACACCGGGGAGCTGTTTTTT. It specifies CASSPSRLNTGELFF. Looking up the rest from reference TRBV11-2 and TRBJ2-2 gives the full variable domain: EAGVAQSPRYKIIEKRQSVAFWCNPISGHATLYWYQQILGQGPKLLIQFQNNGVVDDSQLPKDRFSAERLKGVDSTLKIQPAKLEDSAVYLCASSPSRLNTGELFFGEGSRLTVL.

The gene calls are TRBV7-2 and TRBJ2-5; the match to TRBD2 covers 9 bases. J was trimmed by 1 base and V by 7 bases; bases with no gene match: 7. The germline gives CDR1 SGHTA, CDR2 FQGNSA. The CDR3 totals 15 residues. CDR3 in amino acids: CASKASGTRQETQYF. DNA for the CDR3: TGTGCCAGCAAAGCTAGCGGGACACGCCAAGAGACCCAGTACTTC.

The V gene is TRBV5-1, the J gene TRBJ2-3; unclear D gene. Trimming removed 6 bases at V and 0 bases at J, with 8 bases between. CDR3 size: 13 residues. Germline V gene lookup returns CDR1 SGHRS and CDR2 YFSETQ. DNA for the CDR3: TGCGCCAGCACCCAGGACAGCACAGATACGCAGTATTTT. As protein: CASTQDSTDTQYF.

The CDR3 DNA reads TGTGCCAGCGGGAGCGGGACTACCTACGAGCAGTACTTC. It translates to CASGSGTTYEQYF. The chain couples TRBV2 to TRBJ2-7; 7 bases fit TRBD2. The CDR3 length is 13 residues. The V segment lost 8 bases and the J segment 2 bases; nucleotides outside the gene matches: 6. CDR1 and CDR2 (germline): SNHLY, FYNNEI. The full variable domain, in which reference TRBV2 and TRBJ2-7 provide the parts outside the CDR3, is EPEVTQTPSHQVTQMGQEVILRCVPISNHLYFYWYRQILGQKVEFLVSFYNNEISEKSEIFDDQFSVERPDGSNFTLKIRSTKLEDSAMYFCASGSGTTYEQYFGPGTRLTVT.

The rearrangement links TRBV13 to TRBJ2-7; no reliable D call. V gave up 5 bases and J gave up 6 bases, with 17 bases separating them. This CDR3 contains 14 residues. Germline V gene data show CDR1 as PRHDT and CDR2 as FYEKMQ (reference sequence). Here the CDR3 DNA reads TGTGCCAGCAGCCTCAAAGGTCCCAGGACCGAGCAGTACTTC. This gives the protein CASSLKGPRTEQYF.

The V call is TRBV2, the J call TRBJ1-3; D may be TRBD1 (5 bases). CDR1 is SNHLY, CDR2 FYNNEI, per germline. V gave up 2 bases and J gave up 0 bases, with 14 bases separating them. This CDR3 region has 17 residues. The CDR3 DNA sequence: TGTGCCAGCAGTGAATTGCTGGGGCCGAGCTCTGGAAACACCATATATTTT. It yields the protein CASSELLGPSSGNTIYF.

The chain uses TRBV28 and TRBJ1-2, with D unresolved. V lost 4 bases, J lost 4 bases, and 4 bases lay in between. There are 11 residues in the CDR3. Germline V lookup: CDR1 MDHEN, CDR2 SYDVKM. CDR3 in DNA: TGTGCCAGCAGTTACATCTATGGCTACACCTTC. This encodes CASSYIYGYTF.